The rows below give T cell receptor beta chains drawn from one sample of a study of blood T cell repertoires in COVID-19. Assay: immunoSEQ multiplex PCR; the TCRdb copy retains only in-frame clones and omits some. Seen here are 90,000 or so clones, about 89% observed once, and the top ten hold about 15%. Specimen: peripheral blood. These receptors all come from a human donor in a cohort sampled during active COVID-19. CDR3s include the opening cysteine and the closing phenylalanine or tryptophan. D genes are given only for firm matches. Expanded clones are given a class, and other clones once, few, many or no size at all.

>TRBV30|TRBJ1-2|-|-
CAWSFGGIGGYTF
TGTGCCTGGAGTTTCGGGGGGATTGGAGGCTACACCTTC
>TRBV25-1|TRBJ1-2|TRBD1|-
CASSGGQGFSYGYTF
TGTGCCAGCAGTGGAGGACAGGGGTTTTCCTATGGCTACACCTTC
>TRBV25-1|TRBJ2-7|TRBD1|-
CASSEFGTGLYEQYF
TGTGCCAGCAGTGAATTTGGGACAGGATTATACGAGCAGTACTTC
>TRBV7-9|TRBJ1-3|TRBD1|-
CASSRDSSGNTIYF
TGTGCCAGCAGCCGGGACAGCTCTGGAAACACCATATATTTT
>TRBV19|TRBJ2-3|-|-
CASSLTPADTQYF
TGTGCCAGTAGCCTCACGCCGGCAGATACGCAGTATTTT
>TRBV5-4|TRBJ2-2|TRBD1|-
CASSLGQGVVTGELFF
TGTGCCAGCAGCTTGGGACAGGGGGTTGTCACCGGGGAGCTGTTTTTT
>TRBV19|TRBJ1-3|TRBD1|-
CASSIQGGTSSGNTIYF
TGTGCCAGTAGTATTCAGGGGGGCACCAGCTCTGGAAACACCATATATTTT
>TRBV11-2|TRBJ2-1|-|-
CASSLVIRGSYNEQFF
TGTGCCAGCAGCTTAGTTATCCGGGGGTCCTACAATGAGCAGTTCTTC
>TRBV27|TRBJ2-1|-|-
CASSLSRFRSYNEQFF
TGTGCCAGCAGTTTATCGCGATTTCGCTCCTACAATGAGCAGTTCTTC
>TRBV7-2|TRBJ1-1|TRBD1|-
CASSLARLTGRKNTEAFF
TGTGCCAGCAGCTTAGCTAGATTGACAGGGCGTAAGAACACTGAAGCTTTCTTT
>TRBV10-3|TRBJ1-6|-|-
CAISDRVGSPLHF
TGTGCCATCAGTGACAGGGTGGGGTCACCCCTCCACTTT
>TRBV19|TRBJ2-5|-|few
CASSMGTSPETQYF
TGTGCCAGTAGTATGGGAACTAGCCCGGAGACCCAGTACTTC
>TRBV5-1|TRBJ2-3|TRBD2|-
CASSLSSGGTDTQYF
TGCGCCAGCAGCTTGTCTAGCGGGGGTACAGATACGCAGTATTTT
>TRBV9|TRBJ2-2|-|-
CASSDRDNPTGELFF
TGTGCCAGCAGCGACCGGGACAACCCCACCGGGGAGCTGTTTTTT
>TRBV27|TRBJ1-6|TRBD1|-
CASSRQGRSPLHF
TGTGCCAGCAGTAGACAGGGACGGTCACCCCTCCACTTT
>TRBV9|TRBJ2-2|TRBD1|-
CASSGKGGPGELFF
TGTGCCAGCAGCGGGAAAGGGGGCCCCGGGGAGCTGTTTTTT
>TRBV11-2|TRBJ1-2|-|-
CASSFRGVQRGYTF
TGTGCCAGCAGCTTTCGGGGTGTCCAACGCGGCTACACCTTC
>TRBV11-2|TRBJ2-5|-|few
CASSPGLRQETQYF
TGTGCCAGCAGCCCAGGCCTCCGCCAAGAGACCCAGTACTTC
>TRBV15|TRBJ1-4|-|-
CAAAGWGEKLFF
TGTGCCGCAGCAGGGTGGGGTGAAAAACTGTTTTTT
>TRBV7-9|TRBJ2-7|-|-
CASSPDGEKGYEQYF
TGTGCCAGCAGCCCAGACGGGGAGAAAGGCTACGAGCAGTACTTC
>TRBV7-9|TRBJ1-1|TRBD1|-
CASSLDTGTETEAFF
TGTGCCAGCAGCTTAGACACCGGGACAGAGACTGAAGCTTTCTTT
>TRBV2|TRBJ2-3|TRBD1|-
CATGQGGTDTQYF
TGTGCCACCGGACAGGGAGGCACAGATACGCAGTATTTT
>TRBV5-6|TRBJ1-5|TRBD1|-
CASSLTGGFNQPQHF
TGTGCCAGCAGCCTCACAGGGGGCTTCAATCAGCCCCAGCATTTT